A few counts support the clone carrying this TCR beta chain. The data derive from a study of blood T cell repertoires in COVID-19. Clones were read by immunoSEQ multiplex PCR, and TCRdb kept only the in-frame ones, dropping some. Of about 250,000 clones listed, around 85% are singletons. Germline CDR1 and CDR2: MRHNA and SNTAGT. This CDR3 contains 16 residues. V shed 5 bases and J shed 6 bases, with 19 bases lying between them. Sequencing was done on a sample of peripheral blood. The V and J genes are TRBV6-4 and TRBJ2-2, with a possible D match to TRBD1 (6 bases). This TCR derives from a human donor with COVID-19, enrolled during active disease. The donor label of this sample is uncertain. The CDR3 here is CASSQQGSAGAGELFF. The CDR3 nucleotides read TGTGCCAGCAGTCAACAGGGTTCGGCTGGAGCCGGGGAGCTGTTTTTT.